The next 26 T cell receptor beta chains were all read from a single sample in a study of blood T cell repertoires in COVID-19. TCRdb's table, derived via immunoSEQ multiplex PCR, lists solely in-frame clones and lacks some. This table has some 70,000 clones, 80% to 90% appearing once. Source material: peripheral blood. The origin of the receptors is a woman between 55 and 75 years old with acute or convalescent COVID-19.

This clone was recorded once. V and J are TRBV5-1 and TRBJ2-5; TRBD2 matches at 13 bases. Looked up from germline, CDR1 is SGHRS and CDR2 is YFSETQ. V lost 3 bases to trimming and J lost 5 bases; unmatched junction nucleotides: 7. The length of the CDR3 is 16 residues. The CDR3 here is CASSSAGTSGTETQYF. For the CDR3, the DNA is TGCGCCAGCAGCTCAGCCGGGACTAGCGGGACTGAGACCCAGTACTTC.

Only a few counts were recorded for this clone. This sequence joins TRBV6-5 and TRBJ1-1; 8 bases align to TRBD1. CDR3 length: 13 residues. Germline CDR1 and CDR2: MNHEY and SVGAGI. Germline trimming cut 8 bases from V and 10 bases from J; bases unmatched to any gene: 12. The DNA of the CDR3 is TGTGCCAGCGATGGACAGGGAGTTTTGCGAGCTTTCTTT. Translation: CASDGQGVLRAFF.

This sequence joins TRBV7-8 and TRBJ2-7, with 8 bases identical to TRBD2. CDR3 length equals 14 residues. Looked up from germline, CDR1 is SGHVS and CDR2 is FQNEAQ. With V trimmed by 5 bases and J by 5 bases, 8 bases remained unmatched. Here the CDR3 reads CASSALAGGHEQYF. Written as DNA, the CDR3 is TGTGCCAGCAGCGCCCTAGCGGGTGGGCACGAGCAGTACTTC.

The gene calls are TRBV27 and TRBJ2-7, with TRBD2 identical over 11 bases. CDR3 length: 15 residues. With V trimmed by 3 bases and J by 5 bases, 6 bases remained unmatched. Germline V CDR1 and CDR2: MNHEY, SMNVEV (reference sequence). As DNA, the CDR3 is TGTGCCAGCAGTTTGGCTAGCGGGAGGCCCCACGAGCAGTACTTC. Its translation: CASSLASGRPHEQYF.

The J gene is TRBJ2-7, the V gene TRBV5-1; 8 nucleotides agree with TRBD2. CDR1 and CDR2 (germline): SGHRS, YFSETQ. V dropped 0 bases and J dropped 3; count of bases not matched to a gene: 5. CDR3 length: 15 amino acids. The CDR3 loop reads CASSLGGGPNYEQYF. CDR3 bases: TGCGCCAGCAGCTTGGGCGGGGGGCCCAACTACGAGCAGTACTTC.

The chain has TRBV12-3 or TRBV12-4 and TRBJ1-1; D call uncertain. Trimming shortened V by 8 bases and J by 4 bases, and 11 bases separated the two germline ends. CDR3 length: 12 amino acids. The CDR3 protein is CASCGRVTEAFF. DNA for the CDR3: TGTGCCAGCTGCGGGCGGGTCACTGAAGCTTTCTTT.

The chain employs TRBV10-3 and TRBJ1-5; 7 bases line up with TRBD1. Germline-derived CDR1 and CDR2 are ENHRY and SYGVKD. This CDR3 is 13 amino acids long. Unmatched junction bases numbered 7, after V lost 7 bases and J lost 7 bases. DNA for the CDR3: TGTGCCATCACCGCCGACAGGGAACAGCCCCAGCATTTT. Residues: CAITADREQPQHF.

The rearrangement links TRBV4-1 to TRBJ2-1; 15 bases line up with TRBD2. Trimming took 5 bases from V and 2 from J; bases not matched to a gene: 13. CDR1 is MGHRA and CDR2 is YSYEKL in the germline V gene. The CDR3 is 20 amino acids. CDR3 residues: CASSARAGTSGRSPYNEQFF. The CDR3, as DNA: TGCGCCAGCAGCGCTCGAGCCGGGACTAGCGGGAGGAGCCCCTACAATGAGCAGTTCTTC.

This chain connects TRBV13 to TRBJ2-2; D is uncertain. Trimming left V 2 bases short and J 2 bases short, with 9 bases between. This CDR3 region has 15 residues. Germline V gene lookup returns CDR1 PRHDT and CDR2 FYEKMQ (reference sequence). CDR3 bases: TGTGCCAGCAGCTTATGGGCAGTAAACACCGGGGAGCTGTTTTTT. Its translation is CASSLWAVNTGELFF.

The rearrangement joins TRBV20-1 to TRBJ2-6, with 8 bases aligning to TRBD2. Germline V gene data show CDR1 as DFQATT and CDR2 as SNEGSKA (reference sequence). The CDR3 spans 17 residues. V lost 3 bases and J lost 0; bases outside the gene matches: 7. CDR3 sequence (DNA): TGCAGTGCTAGTTCGGTAGCGGGGAGCTCTGGGGCCAACGTCCTGACTTTC. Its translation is CSASSVAGSSGANVLTF.

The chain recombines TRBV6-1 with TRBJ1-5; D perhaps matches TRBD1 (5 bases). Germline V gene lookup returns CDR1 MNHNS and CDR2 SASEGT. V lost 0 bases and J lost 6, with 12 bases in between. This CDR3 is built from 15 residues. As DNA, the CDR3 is TGTGCCAGCAGTGAAGCTAGGGGTATCACTCAGCCCCAGCATTTT. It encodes CASSEARGITQPQHF.

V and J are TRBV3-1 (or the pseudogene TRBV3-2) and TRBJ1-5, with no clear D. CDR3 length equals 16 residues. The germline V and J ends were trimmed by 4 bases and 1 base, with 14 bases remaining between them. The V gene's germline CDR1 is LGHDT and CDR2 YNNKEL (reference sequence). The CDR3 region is CASSPSHGWSNQPQHF. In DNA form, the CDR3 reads TGTGCCAGCAGCCCTTCACATGGTTGGAGCAATCAGCCCCAGCATTTT.

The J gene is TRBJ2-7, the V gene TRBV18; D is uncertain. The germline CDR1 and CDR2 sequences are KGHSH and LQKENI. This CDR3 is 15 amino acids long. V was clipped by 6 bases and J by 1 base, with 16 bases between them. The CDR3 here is CASSNTRQSSYEQYF. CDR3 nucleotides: TGTGCCAGCTCGAACACCCGACAAAGTTCCTACGAGCAGTACTTC.

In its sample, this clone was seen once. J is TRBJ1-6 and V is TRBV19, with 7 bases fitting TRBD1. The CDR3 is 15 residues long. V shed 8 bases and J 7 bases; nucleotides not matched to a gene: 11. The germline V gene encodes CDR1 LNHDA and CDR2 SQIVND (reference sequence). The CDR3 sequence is CASRDRERDNSPLHF. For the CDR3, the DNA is TGTGCCAGTCGCGACAGGGAACGGGACAATTCACCCCTCCACTTT.

CDR3 nucleotides: TGTGCCAGCAGTTCCGGGACAAGGAATGAAGCTTTCTTT. Amino acid sequence: CASSSGTRNEAFF. The J gene is TRBJ1-1, the V gene TRBV28; TRBD1 is a possible D gene (6 bases). Germline loops: CDR1 MDHEN, CDR2 SYDVKM. V was shortened by 4 bases and J by 7 bases, with 13 bases between the two germline ends. CDR3 length: 13 amino acids. Complete variable domain (other parts from reference TRBV28 and TRBJ1-1): DVKVTQSSRYLVKRTGEKVFLECVQDMDHENMFWYRQDPGLGLRLIYFSYDVKMKEKGDIPEGYSVSREKKERFSLILESASTNQTSMYLCASSSGTRNEAFFGQGTRLTVV.

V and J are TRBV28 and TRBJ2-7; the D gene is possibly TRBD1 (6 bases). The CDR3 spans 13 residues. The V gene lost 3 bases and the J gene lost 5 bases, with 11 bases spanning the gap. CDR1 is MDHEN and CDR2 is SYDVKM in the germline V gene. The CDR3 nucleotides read TGTGCCAGCAGTTTGGACAGTATCCACGAGCAGTACTTC. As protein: CASSLDSIHEQYF. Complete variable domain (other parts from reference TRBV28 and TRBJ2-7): DVKVTQSSRYLVKRTGEKVFLECVQDMDHENMFWYRQDPGLGLRLIYFSYDVKMKEKGDIPEGYSVSREKKERFSLILESASTNQTSMYLCASSLDSIHEQYFGPGTRLTVT.

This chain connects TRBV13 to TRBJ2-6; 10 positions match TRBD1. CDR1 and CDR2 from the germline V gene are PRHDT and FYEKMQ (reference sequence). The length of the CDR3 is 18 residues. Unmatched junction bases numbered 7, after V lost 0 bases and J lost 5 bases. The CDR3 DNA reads TGTGCCAGCAGCTTAGGGCCCGGGACAGGGGTACGGGCCAACGTCCTGACTTTC. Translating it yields CASSLGPGTGVRANVLTF. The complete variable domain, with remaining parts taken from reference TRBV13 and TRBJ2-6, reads AAGVIQSPRHLIKEKRETATLKCYPIPRHDTVYWYQQGPGQDPQFLISFYEKMQSDKGSIPDRFSAQQFSDYHSELNMSSLELGDSALYFCASSLGPGTGVRANVLTFGAGSRLTVL.

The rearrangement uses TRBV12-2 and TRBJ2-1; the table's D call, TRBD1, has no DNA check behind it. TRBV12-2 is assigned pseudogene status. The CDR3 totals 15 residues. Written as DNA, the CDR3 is TGTGCAAGTCGCTTCCGACAGGGTTCCTACAATGAGCAGTTCTTC. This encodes CASRFRQGSYNEQFF.

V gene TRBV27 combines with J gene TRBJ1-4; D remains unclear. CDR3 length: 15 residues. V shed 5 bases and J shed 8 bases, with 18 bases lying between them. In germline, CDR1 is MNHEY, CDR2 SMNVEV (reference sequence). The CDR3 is CASSPTREASEKLFF. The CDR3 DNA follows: TGTGCCAGCAGTCCAACCCGTGAGGCCTCCGAAAAACTGTTTTTT.

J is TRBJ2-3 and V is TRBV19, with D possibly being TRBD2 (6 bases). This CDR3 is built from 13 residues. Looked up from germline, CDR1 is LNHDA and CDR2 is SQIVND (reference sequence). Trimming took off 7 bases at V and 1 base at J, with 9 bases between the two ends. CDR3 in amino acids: CASNPSGTDTQYF. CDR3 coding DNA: TGTGCCAGTAACCCTAGCGGCACAGATACGCAGTATTTT.

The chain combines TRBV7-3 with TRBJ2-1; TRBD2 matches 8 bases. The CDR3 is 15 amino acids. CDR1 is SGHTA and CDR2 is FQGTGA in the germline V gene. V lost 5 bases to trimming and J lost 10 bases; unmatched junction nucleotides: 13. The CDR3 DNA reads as TGTGCCAGCAGCGTAGACGGGACTAGTGCTCCAGAGCAGTTCTTC. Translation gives CASSVDGTSAPEQFF. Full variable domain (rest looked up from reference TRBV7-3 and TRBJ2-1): GAGVSQTPSNKVTEKGKYVELRCDPISGHTALYWYRQSLGQGPEFLIYFQGTGAADDSGLPNDRFFAVRPEGSVSTLKIQRTERGDSAVYLCASSVDGTSAPEQFFGPGTRLTVL.

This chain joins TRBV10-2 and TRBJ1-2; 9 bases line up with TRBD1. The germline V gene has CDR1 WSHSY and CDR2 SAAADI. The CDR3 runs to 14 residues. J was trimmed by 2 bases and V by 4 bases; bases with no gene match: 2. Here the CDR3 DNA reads TGCGCCAGCAGTGCAGACAGGGGGAACTATGGCTACACCTTC. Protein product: CASSADRGNYGYTF.

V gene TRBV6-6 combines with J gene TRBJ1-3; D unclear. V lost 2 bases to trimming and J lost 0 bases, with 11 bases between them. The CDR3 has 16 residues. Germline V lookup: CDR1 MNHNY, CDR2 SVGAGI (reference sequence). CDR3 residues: CASSYPRPHSGNTIYF. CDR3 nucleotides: TGTGCCAGCAGTTACCCCAGGCCTCACTCTGGAAACACCATATATTTT.

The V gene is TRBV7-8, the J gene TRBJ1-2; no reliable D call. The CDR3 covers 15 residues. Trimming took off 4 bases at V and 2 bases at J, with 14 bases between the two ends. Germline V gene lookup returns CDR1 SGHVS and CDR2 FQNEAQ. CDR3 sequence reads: CASSSQTGANYGYTF. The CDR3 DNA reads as TGTGCCAGCAGCTCCCAGACGGGAGCAAACTATGGCTACACCTTC.

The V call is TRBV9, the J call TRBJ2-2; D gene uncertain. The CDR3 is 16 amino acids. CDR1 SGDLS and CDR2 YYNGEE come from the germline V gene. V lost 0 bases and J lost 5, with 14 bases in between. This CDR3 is CASSVELTRLTGELFF. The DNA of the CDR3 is TGTGCCAGCAGCGTAGAACTGACACGCCTGACCGGGGAGCTGTTTTTT. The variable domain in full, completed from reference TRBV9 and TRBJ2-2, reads DSGVTQTPKHLITATGQRVTLRCSPRSGDLSVYWYQQSLDQGLQFLIQYYNGEERAKGNILERFSAQQFPDLHSELNLSSLELGDSALYFCASSVELTRLTGELFFGEGSRLTVL.

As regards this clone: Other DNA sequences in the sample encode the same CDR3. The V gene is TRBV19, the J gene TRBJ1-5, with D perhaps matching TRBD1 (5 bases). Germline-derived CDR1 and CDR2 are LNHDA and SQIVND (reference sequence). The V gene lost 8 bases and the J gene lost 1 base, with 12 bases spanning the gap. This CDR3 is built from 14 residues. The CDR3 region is CASSPGGSNQPQHF. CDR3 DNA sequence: TGTGCCAGTTCCCCTGGGGGGAGCAATCAGCCCCAGCATTTT.